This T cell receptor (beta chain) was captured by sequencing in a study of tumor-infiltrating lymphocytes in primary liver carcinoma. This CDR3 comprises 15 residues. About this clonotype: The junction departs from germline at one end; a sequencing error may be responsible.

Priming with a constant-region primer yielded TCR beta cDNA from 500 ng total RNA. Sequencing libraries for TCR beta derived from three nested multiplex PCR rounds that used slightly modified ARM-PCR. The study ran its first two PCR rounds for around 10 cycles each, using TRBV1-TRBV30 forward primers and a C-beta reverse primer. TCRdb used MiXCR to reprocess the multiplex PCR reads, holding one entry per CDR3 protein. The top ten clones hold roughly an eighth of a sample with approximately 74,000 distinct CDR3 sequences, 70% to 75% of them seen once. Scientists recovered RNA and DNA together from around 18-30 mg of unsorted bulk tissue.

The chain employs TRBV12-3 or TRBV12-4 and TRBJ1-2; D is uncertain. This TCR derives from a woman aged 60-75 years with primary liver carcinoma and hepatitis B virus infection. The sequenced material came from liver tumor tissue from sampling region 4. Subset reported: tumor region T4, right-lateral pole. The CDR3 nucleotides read TGTGCCAACAGTTTATGGGATAGGGAGAACTATGGCTACACCTTC. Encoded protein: CANSLWDRENYGYTF.